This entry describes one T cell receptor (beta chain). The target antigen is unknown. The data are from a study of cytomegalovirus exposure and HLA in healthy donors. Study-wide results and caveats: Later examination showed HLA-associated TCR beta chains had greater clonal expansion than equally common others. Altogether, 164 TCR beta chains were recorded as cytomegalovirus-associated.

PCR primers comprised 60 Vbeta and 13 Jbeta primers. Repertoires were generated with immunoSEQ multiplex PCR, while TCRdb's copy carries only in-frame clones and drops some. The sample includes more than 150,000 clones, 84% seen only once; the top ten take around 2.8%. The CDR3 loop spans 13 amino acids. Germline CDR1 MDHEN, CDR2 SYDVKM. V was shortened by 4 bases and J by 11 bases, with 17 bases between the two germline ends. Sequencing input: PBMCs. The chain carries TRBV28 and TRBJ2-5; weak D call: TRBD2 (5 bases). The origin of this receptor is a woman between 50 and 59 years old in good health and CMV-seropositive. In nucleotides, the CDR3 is TGTGCCAGCAGTTCCCGGCAGGTTGGGGAGCAGTACTTC. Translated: CASSSRQVGEQYF.